Shown below are 14 T cell receptor beta chains from a single sample sequenced in a study of T cell changes during pregnancy in multiple sclerosis. Measured with immunoSEQ multiplex PCR; TCRdb has only the in-frame clones, and not every one. This table has around 96,000 clones, approximately 94% appearing once. The material sequenced was peripheral blood, taken in the third trimester of pregnancy. The origin of the receptors is a female donor with multiple sclerosis, enrolled in a pregnancy study.

The genes are TRBV5-4 and TRBJ1-3; perhaps TRBD1 as D (6 bases). Germline loops: CDR1 SGHNT, CDR2 YYREEE (reference sequence). The CDR3 extends over 17 amino acids. V lost 3 bases and J lost 9, with 25 bases in between. The CDR3 nucleotides are TGTGCCAGCAGCTATACGGCCGGTGGACAGCTGGCAGTCACCATATATTTT. Amino acids: CASSYTAGGQLAVTIYF.

The chain employs TRBV6-4 and TRBJ2-3; TRBD1 agrees at 8 bases. The trim removed 4 bases at V and 5 bases at J, leaving 5 bases unmatched. The CDR3 is made up of 14 amino acids. Looked up from germline, CDR1 is MRHNA and CDR2 is SNTAGT. CDR3 in DNA: TGTGCCAGCAGTGTTCAGGGGGCAGGAGATACGCAGTATTTT. This sequence encodes CASSVQGAGDTQYF.

This clone has a single count. CDR3 residues: CASSLGFGGRGGLEQYF. In DNA form, the CDR3 reads TGTGCCAGCAGCTTAGGATTTGGCGGGAGGGGGGGTCTCGAGCAGTACTTC. The V gene is TRBV7-9, the J gene TRBJ2-7, with 9 bases lining up with TRBD2. V lost 1 base and J lost 6; bases outside the gene matches: 13. The germline CDR1 and CDR2 sequences are SEHNR and FQNEAQ (reference sequence). This CDR3 is built from 17 residues.

The rearrangement uses TRBV30 and TRBJ2-1, with D tentatively TRBD2 (6 bases). This CDR3 is 14 amino acids long. The germline V gene has CDR1 GTSNPN and CDR2 SVGIG (reference sequence). Trimming took off 2 bases at V and 3 bases at J, with 11 bases between the two ends. CDR3 residues: CAWSHPGSYNEQFF. CDR3 DNA: TGTGCCTGGAGTCATCCCGGGAGCTACAATGAGCAGTTCTTC.

This clone was recorded once. V gene TRBV2 combines with J gene TRBJ1-5; D remains ambiguous. Trimming shortened V by 7 bases and J by 16 bases, and 20 bases separated the two germline ends. The germline V gene encodes CDR1 SNHLY and CDR2 FYNNEI. The CDR3 sequence is 12 residues long. The CDR3 region has the DNA TGTGCCAGCACGGTGACCCGTTTTTCTAGTCATTTT. Translated: CASTVTRFSSHF.

The chain couples TRBV7-8 to TRBJ2-2, with 10 bases that match TRBD2. The germline gives CDR1 SGHVS, CDR2 FQNEAQ. The CDR3 is 17 amino acids. V lost 2 bases, J lost 0 bases, and 3 bases stayed unmatched. The CDR3 coding sequence is TGTGCCAGCAGCTTATGGCTAGCGGGAGCGAACACCGGGGAGCTGTTTTTT. It translates to CASSLWLAGANTGELFF. The whole variable domain, filled in from reference TRBV7-8 and TRBJ2-2, reads GAGVSQSPRYKVAKRGQDVALRCDPISGHVSLFWYQQALGQGPEFLTYFQNEAQLDKSGLPSDRFFAERPEGSVSTLKIQRTQQEDSAVYLCASSLWLAGANTGELFFGEGSRLTVL.

The chain couples TRBV4-3 to TRBJ2-7; D is undetermined. Trimming cost V 2 bases and J 1 base, with 15 bases left between them. Germline CDR1 and CDR2: LGHNA and YSLEER. The CDR3 loop spans 16 amino acids. CDR3 in amino acids: CASSQSLGQRSYEQYF. The CDR3 region has the DNA TGCGCCAGCAGCCAATCGTTGGGCCAGAGATCCTACGAGCAGTACTTC.

The V call is TRBV19, the J call TRBJ1-2, with D hard to call. The germline gives CDR1 LNHDA, CDR2 SQIVND (reference sequence). The V and J ends lost 1 base and 2 bases respectively, with 8 bases between them. The CDR3 is 14 residues long. CDR3 protein: CASSIAAGNYGYTF. The CDR3 bases are TGTGCCAGTAGTATAGCGGCAGGCAACTATGGCTACACCTTC.

The genes are TRBV2 and TRBJ2-1; D possibly corresponds to TRBD1 (7 bases). The ends were cut back, 9 bases at V and 2 bases at J, with 17 bases in the middle. Germline-derived CDR1 and CDR2 are SNHLY and FYNNEI. This CDR3 spans 15 amino acids. CDR3 sequence reads: CASQGGRGPYNEQFF. As DNA, the CDR3 is TGTGCCAGTCAGGGGGGAAGAGGTCCCTACAATGAGCAGTTCTTC.

A few counts support this clone. The chain is built from TRBV15 and TRBJ1-4, with 9 bases aligning to TRBD1. Germline V lookup: CDR1 LNHNV, CDR2 YYDKDF (reference sequence). The ends lost 0 bases at V and 8 bases at J; junction bases unmatched: 13. The CDR3 totals 18 residues. The CDR3 bases are TGTGCCACCAGCAGAGATCTTTTCTCTGGGACAGGGACCGAAAAACTGTTTTTT. Translation: CATSRDLFSGTGTEKLFF.

The chain employs TRBV2 and TRBJ2-1, with TRBD2 as a possible D gene (6 bases). Germline V gene data show CDR1 as SNHLY and CDR2 as FYNNEI. The germline V and J ends were trimmed by 8 bases and 8 bases, with 25 bases remaining between them. This CDR3 is built from 16 residues. The CDR3 bases are TGTGCCAGCCGTACGGCGGGACCACCCCTAAGGCATGAGCAGTTCTTC. Translated: CASRTAGPPLRHEQFF.

The chain uses TRBV19 and TRBJ2-1; 14 bases match TRBD2. Trimming removed 1 base from V and 6 bases from J; junction bases left unmatched: 2. CDR1 and CDR2 (germline): LNHDA, SQIVND (reference sequence). CDR3 length: 16 residues. The CDR3 bases are TGTGCCAGTAGTATAGGACTAGCGGGAGGGGCCAATGAGCAGTTCTTC. It is translated as CASSIGLAGGANEQFF.

The genes are TRBV4-3 and TRBJ2-2; TRBD2 aligns across 8 bases. The V segment lost 1 base and the J segment 4 bases; nucleotides outside the gene matches: 8. This CDR3 region has 17 residues. Germline V lookup: CDR1 LGHNA, CDR2 YSLEER. CDR3 nucleotides: TGCGCCAGCAGCCAAGCTAACGGGGGGGGTAGCACCGGGGAGCTGTTTTTT. Encoded protein: CASSQANGGGSTGELFF.

The genes are TRBV5-1 and TRBJ2-2; 9 positions agree with TRBD1. CDR3 size: 17 residues. Per the germline V gene, CDR1 is SGHRS and CDR2 is YFSETQ. With V trimmed by 3 bases and J by 4 bases, 10 bases remained unmatched. The CDR3 sequence is CASSSPPGQGSTGELFF. As DNA, the CDR3 is TGCGCCAGCAGCTCACCTCCGGGACAGGGCTCCACCGGGGAGCTGTTTTTT.